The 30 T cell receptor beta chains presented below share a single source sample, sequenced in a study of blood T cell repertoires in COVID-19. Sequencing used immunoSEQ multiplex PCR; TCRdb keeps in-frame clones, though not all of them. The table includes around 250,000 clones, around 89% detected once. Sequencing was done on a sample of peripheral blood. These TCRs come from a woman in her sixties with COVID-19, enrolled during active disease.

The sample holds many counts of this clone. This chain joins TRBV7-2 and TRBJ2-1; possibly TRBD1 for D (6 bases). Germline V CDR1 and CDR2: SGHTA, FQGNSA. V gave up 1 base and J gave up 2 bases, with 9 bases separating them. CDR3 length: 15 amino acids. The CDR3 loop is CASSLVGGAYNEQFF. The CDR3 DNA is TGTGCCAGCAGCTTAGTTGGGGGCGCCTACAATGAGCAGTTCTTC.

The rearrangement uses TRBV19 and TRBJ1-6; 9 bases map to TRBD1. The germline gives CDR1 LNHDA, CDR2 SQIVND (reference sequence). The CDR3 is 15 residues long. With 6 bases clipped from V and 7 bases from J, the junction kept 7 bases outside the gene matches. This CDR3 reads CASRDRGSMNSPLHF. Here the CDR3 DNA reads TGTGCCAGTAGGGACAGGGGCTCTATGAATTCACCCCTCCACTTT.

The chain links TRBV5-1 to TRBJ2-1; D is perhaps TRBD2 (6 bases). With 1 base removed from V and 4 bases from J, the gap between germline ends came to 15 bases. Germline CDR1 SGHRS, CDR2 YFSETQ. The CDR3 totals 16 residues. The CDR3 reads CASSLPGGTLYNEQFF. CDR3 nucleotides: TGCGCCAGCAGCTTGCCCGGAGGGACCCTTTACAATGAGCAGTTCTTC.

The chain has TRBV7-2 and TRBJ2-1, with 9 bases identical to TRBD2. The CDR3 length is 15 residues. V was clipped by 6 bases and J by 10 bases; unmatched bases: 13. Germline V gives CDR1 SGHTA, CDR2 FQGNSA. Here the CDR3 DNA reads TGTGCCAGCAGTCTGAGCGGGGGGACCTTAGGGGAGCAGTTCTTC. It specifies CASSLSGGTLGEQFF.

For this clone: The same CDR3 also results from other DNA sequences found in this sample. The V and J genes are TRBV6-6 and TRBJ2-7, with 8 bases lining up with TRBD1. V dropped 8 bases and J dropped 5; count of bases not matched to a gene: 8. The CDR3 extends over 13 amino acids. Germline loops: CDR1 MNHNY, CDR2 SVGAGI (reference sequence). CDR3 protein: CASSRTGTNEQYF. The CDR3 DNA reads TGTGCCAGCTCACGGACAGGGACCAACGAGCAGTACTTC.

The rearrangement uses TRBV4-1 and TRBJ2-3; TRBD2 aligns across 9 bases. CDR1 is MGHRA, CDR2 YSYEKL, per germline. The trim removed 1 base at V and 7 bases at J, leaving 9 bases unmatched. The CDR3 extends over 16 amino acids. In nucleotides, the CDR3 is TGCGCCAGCAGCCAAGTCCCTAGCGGGGAGGGGAATACGCAGTATTTT. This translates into CASSQVPSGEGNTQYF.

Written as DNA, the CDR3 is TGTGCCAGCAGCGCGCCGTTCGCAGTGGCTTCGGGAAACACCATATATTTT. Encoded protein: CASSAPFAVASGNTIYF. V is TRBV9 and J is TRBJ1-3; D remains unclear. The CDR3 is 17 amino acids. V lost 3 bases and J 4 bases, leaving 20 bases between the germline ends. Germline CDR1 and CDR2: SGDLS and YYNGEE.

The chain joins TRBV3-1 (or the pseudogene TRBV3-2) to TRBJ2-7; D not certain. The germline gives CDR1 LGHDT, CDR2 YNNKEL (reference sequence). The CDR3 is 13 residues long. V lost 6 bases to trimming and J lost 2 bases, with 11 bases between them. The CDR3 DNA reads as TGTGCCAGCAGTTCGCGGCCAACCTACGAGCAGTACTTC. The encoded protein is CASSSRPTYEQYF.

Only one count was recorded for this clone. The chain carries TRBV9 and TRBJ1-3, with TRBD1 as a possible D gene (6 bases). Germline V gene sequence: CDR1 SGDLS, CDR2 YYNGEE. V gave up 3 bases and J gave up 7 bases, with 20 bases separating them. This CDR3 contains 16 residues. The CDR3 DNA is TGTGCCAGCAGCGCCGACAGGTTTGCCCCTGTGAACACCATATATTTT. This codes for CASSADRFAPVNTIYF.

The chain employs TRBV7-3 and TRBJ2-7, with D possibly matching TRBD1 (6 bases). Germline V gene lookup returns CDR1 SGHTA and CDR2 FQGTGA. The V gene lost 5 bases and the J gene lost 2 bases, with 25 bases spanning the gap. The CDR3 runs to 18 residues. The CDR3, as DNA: TGTGCCAGCAGCCCAAACAGGGTTGGCAGCCCGATTCCCTACGAGCAGTACTTC. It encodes CASSPNRVGSPIPYEQYF.

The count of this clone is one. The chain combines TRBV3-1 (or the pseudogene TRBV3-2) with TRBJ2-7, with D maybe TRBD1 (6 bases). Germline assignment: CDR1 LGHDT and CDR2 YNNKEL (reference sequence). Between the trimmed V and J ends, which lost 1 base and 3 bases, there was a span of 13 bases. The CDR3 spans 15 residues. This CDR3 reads CASSQGVGQHYEQYF. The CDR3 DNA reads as TGTGCCAGCAGCCAAGGGGTAGGACAGCACTACGAGCAGTACTTC.

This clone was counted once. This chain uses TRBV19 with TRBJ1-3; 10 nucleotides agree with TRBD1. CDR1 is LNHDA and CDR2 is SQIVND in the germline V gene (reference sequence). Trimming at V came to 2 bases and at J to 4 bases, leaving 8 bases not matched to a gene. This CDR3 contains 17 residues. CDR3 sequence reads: CASSIPRDRGGGNTIYF. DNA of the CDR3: TGTGCCAGTAGTATACCTCGGGACAGGGGAGGAGGAAACACCATATATTTT.

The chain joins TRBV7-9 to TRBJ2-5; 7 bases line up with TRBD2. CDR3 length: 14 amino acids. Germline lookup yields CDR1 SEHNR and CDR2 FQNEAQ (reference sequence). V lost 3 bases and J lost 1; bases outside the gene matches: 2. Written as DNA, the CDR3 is TGTGCCAGCAGCTTGGGGGGGATCCAAGAGACCCAGTACTTC. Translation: CASSLGGIQETQYF.

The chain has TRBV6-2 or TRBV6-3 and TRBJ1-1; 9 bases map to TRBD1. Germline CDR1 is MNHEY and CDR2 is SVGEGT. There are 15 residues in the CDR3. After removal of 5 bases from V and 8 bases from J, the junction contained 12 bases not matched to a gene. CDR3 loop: CASSPWDRAPREAFF. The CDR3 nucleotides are TGTGCCAGCAGTCCATGGGACAGGGCGCCGAGGGAAGCTTTCTTT.

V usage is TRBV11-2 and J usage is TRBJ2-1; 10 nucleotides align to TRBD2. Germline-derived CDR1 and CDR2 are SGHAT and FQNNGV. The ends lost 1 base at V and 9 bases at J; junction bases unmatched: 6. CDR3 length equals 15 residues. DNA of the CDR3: TGTGCCAGCAGCTTAGTGGTAGCGGGGGGAGGTGAGCAGTTCTTC. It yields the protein CASSLVVAGGGEQFF.

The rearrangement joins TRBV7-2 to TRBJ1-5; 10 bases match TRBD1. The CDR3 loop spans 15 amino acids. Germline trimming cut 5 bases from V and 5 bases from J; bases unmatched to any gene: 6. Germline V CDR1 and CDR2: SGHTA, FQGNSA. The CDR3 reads CASSAGQGVYQPQHF. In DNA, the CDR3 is TGTGCCAGCAGCGCAGGACAGGGGGTGTATCAGCCCCAGCATTTT. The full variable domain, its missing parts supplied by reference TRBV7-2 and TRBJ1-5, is GAGVSQSPSNKVTEKGKDVELRCDPISGHTALYWYRQSLGQGLEFLIYFQGNSAPDKSGLPSDRFSAERTGGSVSTLTIQRTQQEDSAVYLCASSAGQGVYQPQHFGDGTRLSIL.

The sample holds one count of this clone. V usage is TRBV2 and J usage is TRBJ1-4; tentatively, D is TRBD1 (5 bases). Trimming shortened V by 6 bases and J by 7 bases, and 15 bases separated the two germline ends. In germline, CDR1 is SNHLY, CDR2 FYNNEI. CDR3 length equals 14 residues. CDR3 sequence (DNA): TGTGCCAGCAGCCCCAGGGAATGGGGTGAAAAACTGTTTTTT. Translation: CASSPREWGEKLFF.

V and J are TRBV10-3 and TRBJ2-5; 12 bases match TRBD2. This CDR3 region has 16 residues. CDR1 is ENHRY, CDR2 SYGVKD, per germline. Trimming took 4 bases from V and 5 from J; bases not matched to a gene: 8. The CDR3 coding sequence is TGTGCCATCAGTGCACGGTCTAGCGGGGGGGCGGAGACCCAGTACTTC. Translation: CAISARSSGGAETQYF.

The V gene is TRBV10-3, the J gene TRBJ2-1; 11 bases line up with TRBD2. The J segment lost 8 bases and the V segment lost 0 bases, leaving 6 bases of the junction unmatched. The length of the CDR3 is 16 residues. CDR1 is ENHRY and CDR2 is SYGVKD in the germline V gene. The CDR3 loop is CAISESSGGVLDEQFF. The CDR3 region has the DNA TGTGCCATCAGTGAGTCTAGCGGGGGGGTCTTGGATGAGCAGTTCTTC.

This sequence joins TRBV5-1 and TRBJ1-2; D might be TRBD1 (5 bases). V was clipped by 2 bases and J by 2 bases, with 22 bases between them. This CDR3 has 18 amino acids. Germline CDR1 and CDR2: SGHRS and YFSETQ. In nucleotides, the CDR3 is TGCGCCAGCAGCTTCTGGTATCGGGGGTTGACAAACAACTATGGCTACACCTTC. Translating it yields CASSFWYRGLTNNYGYTF.

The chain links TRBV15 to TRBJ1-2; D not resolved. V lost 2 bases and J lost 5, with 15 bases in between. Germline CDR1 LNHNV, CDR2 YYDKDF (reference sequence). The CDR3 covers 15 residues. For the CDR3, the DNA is TGTGCCACCAGCAGACACCATGAGACCGGGTATGGCTACACCTTC. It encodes CATSRHHETGYGYTF.

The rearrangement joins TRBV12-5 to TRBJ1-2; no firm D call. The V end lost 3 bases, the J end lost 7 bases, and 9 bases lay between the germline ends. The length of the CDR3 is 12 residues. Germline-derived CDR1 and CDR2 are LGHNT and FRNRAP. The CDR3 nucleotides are TGTGCTAGTGGTTTTTGGGAGTCTGGCTACACCTTC. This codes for CASGFWESGYTF.

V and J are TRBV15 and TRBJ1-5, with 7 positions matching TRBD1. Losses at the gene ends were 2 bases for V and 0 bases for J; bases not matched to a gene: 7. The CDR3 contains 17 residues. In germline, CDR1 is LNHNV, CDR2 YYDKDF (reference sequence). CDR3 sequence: CATSRRGQTDSNQPQHF. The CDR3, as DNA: TGTGCCACCAGCAGACGGGGACAGACCGATAGCAATCAGCCCCAGCATTTT.

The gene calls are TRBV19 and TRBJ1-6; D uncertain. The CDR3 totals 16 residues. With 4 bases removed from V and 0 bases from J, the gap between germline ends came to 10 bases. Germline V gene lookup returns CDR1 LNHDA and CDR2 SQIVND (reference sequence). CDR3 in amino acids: CASSTTPSSYNSPLHF. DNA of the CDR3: TGTGCCAGTAGTACGACACCGAGCTCCTATAATTCACCCCTCCACTTT. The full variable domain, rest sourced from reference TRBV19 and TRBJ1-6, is DGGITQSPKYLFRKEGQNVTLSCEQNLNHDAMYWYRQDPGQGLRLIYYSQIVNDFQKGDIAEGYSVSREKKESFPLTVTSAQKNPTAFYLCASSTTPSSYNSPLHFGNGTRLTVT.

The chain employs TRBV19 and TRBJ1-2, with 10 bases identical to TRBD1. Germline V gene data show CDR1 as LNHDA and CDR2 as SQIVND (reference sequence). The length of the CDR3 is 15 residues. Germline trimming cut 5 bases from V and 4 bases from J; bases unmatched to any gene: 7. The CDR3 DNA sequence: TGTGCCAGTAGTTGGTCTTGGACAGGGGGCTATGGCTACACCTTC. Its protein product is CASSWSWTGGYGYTF. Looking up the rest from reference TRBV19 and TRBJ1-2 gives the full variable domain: DGGITQSPKYLFRKEGQNVTLSCEQNLNHDAMYWYRQDPGQGLRLIYYSQIVNDFQKGDIAEGYSVSREKKESFPLTVTSAQKNPTAFYLCASSWSWTGGYGYTFGSGTRLTVV.

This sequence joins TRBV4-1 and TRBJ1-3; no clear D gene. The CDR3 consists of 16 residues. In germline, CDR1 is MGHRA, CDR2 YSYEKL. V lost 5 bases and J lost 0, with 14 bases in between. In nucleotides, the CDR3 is TGCGCCAGCAGCAACCCCGCGGGGTCCTCTGGAAACACCATATATTTT. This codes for CASSNPAGSSGNTIYF.

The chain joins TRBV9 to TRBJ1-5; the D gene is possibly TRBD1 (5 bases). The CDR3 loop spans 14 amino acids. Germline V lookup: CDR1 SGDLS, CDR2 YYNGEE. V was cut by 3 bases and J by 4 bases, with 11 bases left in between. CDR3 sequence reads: CASSDGTWNQPQHF. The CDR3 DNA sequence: TGTGCCAGCAGCGACGGGACTTGGAATCAGCCCCAGCATTTT.

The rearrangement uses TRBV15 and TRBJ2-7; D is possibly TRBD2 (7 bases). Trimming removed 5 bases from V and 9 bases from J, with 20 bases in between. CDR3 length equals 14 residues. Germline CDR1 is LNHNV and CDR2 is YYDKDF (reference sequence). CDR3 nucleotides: TGTGCCACCAGCCGTGAGGACAGCTCGGGAGGGCAGTACTTC. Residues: CATSREDSSGGQYF.

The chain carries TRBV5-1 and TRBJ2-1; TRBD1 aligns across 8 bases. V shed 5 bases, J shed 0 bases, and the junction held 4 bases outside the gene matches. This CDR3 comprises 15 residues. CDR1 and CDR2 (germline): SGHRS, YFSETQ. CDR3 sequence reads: CASSSGGDSYNEQFF. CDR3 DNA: TGCGCCAGCAGTTCAGGGGGCGACTCCTACAATGAGCAGTTCTTC.

CDR3 protein: CASTTGPYGYTF. In nucleotides, the CDR3 is TGTGCCAGTACCACAGGGCCCTATGGCTACACCTTC. The chain has TRBV18 and TRBJ1-2; maybe TRBD1 (6 bases). Looked up from germline, CDR1 is KGHSH and CDR2 is LQKENI. There are 12 residues in the CDR3. V lost 9 bases and J lost 4, with 12 bases in between.